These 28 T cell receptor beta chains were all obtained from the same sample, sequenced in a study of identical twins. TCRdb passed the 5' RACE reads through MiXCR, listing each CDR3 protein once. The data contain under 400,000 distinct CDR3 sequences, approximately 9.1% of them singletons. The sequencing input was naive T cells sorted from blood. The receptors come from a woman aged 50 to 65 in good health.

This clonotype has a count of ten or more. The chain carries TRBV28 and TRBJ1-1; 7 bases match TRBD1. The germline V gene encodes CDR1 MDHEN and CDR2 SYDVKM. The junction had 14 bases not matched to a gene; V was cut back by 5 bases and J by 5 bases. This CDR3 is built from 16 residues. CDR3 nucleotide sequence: TGTGCCAGCAGTCCCGCGGGGGTAGGGGGCGGGACTGAAGCTTTCTTT. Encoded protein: CASSPAGVGGGTEAFF.

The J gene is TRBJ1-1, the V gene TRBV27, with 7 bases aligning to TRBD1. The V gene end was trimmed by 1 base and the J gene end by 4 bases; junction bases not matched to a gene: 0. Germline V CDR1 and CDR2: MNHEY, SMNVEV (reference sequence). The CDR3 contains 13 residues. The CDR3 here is CASSLWDSTEAFF. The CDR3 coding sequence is TGTGCCAGCAGTTTATGGGACAGCACTGAAGCTTTCTTT.

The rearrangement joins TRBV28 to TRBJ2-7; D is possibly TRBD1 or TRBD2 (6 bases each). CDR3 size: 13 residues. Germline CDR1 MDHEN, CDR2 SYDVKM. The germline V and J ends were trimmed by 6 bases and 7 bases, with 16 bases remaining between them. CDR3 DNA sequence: TGTGCCAGCAGCCTCACAGGGACTGGGGAGCAGTACTTC. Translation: CASSLTGTGEQYF.

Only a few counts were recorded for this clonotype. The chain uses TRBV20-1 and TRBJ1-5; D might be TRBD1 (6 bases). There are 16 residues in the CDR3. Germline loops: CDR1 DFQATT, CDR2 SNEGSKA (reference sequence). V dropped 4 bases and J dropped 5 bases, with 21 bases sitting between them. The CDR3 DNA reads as TGCAGTGCTACGGATCCGGGGGGCCTCTCTGATCAGCCCCAGCATTTT. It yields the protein CSATDPGGLSDQPQHF.

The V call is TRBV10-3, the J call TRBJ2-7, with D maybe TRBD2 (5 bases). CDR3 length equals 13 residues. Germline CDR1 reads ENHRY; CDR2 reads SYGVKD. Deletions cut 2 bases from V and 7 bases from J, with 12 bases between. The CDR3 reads CAISEPSGGEQYF. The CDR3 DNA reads TGTGCCATCAGTGAGCCCAGCGGTGGTGAGCAGTACTTC.

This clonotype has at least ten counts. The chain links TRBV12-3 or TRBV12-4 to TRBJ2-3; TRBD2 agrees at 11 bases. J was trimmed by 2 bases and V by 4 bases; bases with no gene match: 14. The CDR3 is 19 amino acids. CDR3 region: CASSSTPGLADQDTDTQYF. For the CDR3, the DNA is TGTGCCAGCAGTTCAACCCCGGGACTAGCGGATCAGGACACAGATACGCAGTATTTT.

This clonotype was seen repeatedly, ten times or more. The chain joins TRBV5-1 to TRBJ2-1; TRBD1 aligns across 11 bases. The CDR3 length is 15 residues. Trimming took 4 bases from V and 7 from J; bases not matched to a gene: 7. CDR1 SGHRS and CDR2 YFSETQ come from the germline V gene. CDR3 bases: TGCGCCAGCAGCGCGAGGGACAGGGGGAGGAATGAGCAGTTCTTC. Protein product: CASSARDRGRNEQFF.

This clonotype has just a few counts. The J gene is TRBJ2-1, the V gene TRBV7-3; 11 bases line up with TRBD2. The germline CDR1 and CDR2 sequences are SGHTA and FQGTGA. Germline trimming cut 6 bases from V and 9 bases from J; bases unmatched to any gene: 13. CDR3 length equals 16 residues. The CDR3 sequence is CASSPRVAGGPGEQFF. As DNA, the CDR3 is TGTGCCAGCAGTCCCAGGGTAGCGGGAGGGCCTGGTGAGCAGTTCTTC.

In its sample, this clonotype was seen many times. This CDR3 is CASGFSASGYTGELFF. The CDR3 DNA sequence: TGTGCTAGTGGTTTTAGTGCTAGCGGATACACCGGGGAGCTGTTTTTT. The chain links TRBV12-5 to TRBJ2-2; 7 nucleotides agree with TRBD2. V dropped 3 bases and J dropped 3; count of bases not matched to a gene: 7. Germline V gives CDR1 LGHNT, CDR2 FRNRAP. The CDR3 consists of 16 residues. The whole variable domain, filled in from reference TRBV12-5 and TRBJ2-2, reads DARVTQTPRHKVTEMGQEVTMRCQPILGHNTVFWYRQTMMQGLELLAYFRNRAPLDDSGMPKDRFSAEMPDATLATLKIQPSEPRDSAVYFCASGFSASGYTGELFFGEGSRLTVL.

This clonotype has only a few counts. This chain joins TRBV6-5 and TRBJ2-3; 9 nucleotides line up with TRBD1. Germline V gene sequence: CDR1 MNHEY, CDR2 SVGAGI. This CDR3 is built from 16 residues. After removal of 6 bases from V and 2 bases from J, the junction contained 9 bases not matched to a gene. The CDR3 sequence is CASRQPDRGTTDTQYF. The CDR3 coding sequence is TGTGCCAGCAGGCAACCCGACAGGGGGACCACAGATACGCAGTATTTT.

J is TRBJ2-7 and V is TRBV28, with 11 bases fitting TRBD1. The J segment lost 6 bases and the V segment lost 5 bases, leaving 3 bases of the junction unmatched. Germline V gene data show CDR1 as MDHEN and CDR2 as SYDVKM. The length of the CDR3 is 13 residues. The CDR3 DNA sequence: TGTGCCAGCAGTGGGACAGGGGGTGGCGAGCAGTACGTC. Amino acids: CASSGTGGGEQYV.

The CDR3 loop reads CASSDGERDSYNEQFF. The DNA of the CDR3 is TGTGCCAGCAGTGACGGGGAGCGGGACTCCTACAATGAGCAGTTCTTC. V usage is TRBV6-4 and J usage is TRBJ2-1, with 7 bases fitting TRBD2. Trimming took 2 bases from V and 0 from J; bases not matched to a gene: 4. This CDR3 has 16 residues. Germline CDR1 MRHNA, CDR2 SNTAGT.

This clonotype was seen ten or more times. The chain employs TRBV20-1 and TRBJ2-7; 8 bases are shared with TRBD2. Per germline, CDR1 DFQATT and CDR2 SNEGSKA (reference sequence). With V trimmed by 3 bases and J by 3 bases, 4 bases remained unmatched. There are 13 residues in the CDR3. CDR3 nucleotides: TGCAGTGCTAGCTCCAGCGGGAGCTACGAGCAGTACGTC. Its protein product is CSASSSGSYEQYV.

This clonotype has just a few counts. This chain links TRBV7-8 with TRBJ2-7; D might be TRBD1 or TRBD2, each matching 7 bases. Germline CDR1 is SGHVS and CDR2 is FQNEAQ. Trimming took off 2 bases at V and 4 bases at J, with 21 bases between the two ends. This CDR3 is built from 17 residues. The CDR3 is CASSLPRGVGGGYEQYF. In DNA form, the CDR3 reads TGTGCCAGCAGCTTACCTCGGGGGGTAGGGGGCGGTTACGAGCAGTACTTC.

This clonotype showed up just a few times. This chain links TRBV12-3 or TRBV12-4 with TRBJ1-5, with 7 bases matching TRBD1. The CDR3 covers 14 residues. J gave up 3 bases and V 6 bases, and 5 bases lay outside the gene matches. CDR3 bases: TGTGCCAGCAGGCCGACAGGGCTCAATCAGCCCCAGCATTTT. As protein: CASRPTGLNQPQHF.

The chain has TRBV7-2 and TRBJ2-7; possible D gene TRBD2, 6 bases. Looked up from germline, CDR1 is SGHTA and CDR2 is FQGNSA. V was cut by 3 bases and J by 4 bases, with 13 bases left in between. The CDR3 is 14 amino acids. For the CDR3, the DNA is TGTGCCAGCAGCTTGGGGGAGGTTAGATACGAGCAGTACTTC. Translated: CASSLGEVRYEQYF.

CDR3 coding DNA: TGCGCCAGCAGCCTGCAGCGGTCACAAGAGACCCAGTACTTC. Its translation: CASSLQRSQETQYF. The J gene is TRBJ2-5, the V gene TRBV5-1; D may be TRBD2 (5 bases). The CDR3 is made up of 14 amino acids. Germline CDR1 and CDR2: SGHRS and YFSETQ. The V end lost 4 bases, the J end lost 2 bases, and 12 bases lay between the germline ends.

This CDR3 is CATKAGLPNTGELFF. As DNA, the CDR3 is TGTGCCACAAAAGCGGGCCTTCCGAACACCGGGGAGCTGTTTTTT. This chain joins TRBV24-1 and TRBJ2-2, with a tentative D call TRBD2 (6 bases). V dropped 10 bases and J dropped 0 bases, with 14 bases sitting between them. The CDR3 is 15 amino acids. The germline gives CDR1 KGHDR, CDR2 SFDVKD.

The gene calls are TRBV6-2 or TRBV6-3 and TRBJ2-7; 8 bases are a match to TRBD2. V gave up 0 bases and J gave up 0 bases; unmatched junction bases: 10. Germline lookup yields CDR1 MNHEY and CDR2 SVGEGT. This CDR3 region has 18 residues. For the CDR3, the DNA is TGTGCCAGCAGTTACTCGAGGGCTAGCGGGCCCGCCTCCTACGAGCAGTACTTC. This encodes CASSYSRASGPASYEQYF.

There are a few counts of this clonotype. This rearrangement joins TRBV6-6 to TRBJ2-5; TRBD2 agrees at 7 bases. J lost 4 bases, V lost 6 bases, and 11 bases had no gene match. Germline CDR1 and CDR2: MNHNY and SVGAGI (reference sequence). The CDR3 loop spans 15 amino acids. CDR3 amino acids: CASSPGTGGPETQYF. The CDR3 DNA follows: TGTGCCAGCAGCCCCGGGACGGGAGGCCCAGAGACCCAGTACTTC.

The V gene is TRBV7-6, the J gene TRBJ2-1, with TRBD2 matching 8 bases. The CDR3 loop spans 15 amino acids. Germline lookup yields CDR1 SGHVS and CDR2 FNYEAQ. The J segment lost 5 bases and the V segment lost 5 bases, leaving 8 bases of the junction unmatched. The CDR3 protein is CASSPESGGNNEQFF. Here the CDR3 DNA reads TGTGCCAGCAGCCCCGAGAGCGGGGGAAACAATGAGCAGTTCTTC. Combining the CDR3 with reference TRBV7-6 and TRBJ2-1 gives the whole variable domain GAGVSQSPRYKVTKRGQDVALRCDPISGHVSLYWYRQALGQGPEFLTYFNYEAQQDKSGLPNDRFSAERPEGSISTLTIQRTEQRDSAMYRCASSPESGGNNEQFFGPGTRLTVL.

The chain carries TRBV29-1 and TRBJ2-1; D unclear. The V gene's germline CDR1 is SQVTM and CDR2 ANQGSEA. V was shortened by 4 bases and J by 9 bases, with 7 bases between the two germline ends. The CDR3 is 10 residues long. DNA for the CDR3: TGCAGCGTTGGACACAGTGAGCAGTTCTTC. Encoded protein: CSVGHSEQFF.

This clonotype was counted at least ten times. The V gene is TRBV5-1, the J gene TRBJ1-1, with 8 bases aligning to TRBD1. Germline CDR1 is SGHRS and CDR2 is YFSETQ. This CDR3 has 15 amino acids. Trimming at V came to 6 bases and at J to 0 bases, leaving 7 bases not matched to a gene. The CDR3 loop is CASKGSGGMNTEAFF. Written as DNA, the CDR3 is TGCGCCAGCAAGGGGTCAGGGGGCATGAACACTGAAGCTTTCTTT.

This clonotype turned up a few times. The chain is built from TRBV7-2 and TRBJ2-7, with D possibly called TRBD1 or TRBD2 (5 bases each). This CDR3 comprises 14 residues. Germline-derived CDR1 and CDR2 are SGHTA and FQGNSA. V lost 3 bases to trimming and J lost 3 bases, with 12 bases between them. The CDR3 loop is CASSLARGYYEQYV. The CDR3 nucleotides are TGTGCCAGCAGCTTGGCCCGGGGCTACTACGAGCAGTACGTC.

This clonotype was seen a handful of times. Written as DNA, the CDR3 is TGTGCCAGCAGTCCAGCCCCCCAGACTAGCGGAGTATCTGATACGCAGTATTTT. It translates to CASSPAPQTSGVSDTQYF. This chain links TRBV28 with TRBJ2-3; 9 bases fit TRBD2. J gave up 6 bases and V 5 bases, and 18 bases lay outside the gene matches. Per the germline V gene, CDR1 is MDHEN and CDR2 is SYDVKM. This CDR3 region has 18 residues. Looking up the rest from reference TRBV28 and TRBJ2-3 gives the full variable domain: DVKVTQSSRYLVKRTGEKVFLECVQDMDHENMFWYRQDPGLGLRLIYFSYDVKMKEKGDIPEGYSVSREKKERFSLILESASTNQTSMYLCASSPAPQTSGVSDTQYFGPGTRLTVL.

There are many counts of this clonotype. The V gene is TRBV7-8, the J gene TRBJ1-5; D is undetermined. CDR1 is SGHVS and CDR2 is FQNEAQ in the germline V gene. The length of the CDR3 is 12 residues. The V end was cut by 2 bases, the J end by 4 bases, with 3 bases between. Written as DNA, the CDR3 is TGTGCCAGCAGCTTACTGAATCAGCCCCAGCATTTT. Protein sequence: CASSLLNQPQHF.

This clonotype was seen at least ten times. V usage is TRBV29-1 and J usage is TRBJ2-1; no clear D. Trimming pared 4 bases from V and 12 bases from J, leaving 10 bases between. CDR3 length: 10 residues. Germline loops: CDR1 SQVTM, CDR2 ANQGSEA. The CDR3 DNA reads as TGCAGCGTTGCCGCGCTCGGGCAGTTCTTC. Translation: CSVAALGQFF.

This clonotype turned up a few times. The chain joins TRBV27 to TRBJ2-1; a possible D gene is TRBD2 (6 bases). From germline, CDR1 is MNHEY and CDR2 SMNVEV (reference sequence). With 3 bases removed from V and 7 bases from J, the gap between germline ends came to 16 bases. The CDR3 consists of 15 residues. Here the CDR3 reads CASSFARGGVNEQFF. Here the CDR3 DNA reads TGTGCCAGCAGTTTCGCTCGCGGAGGGGTGAATGAGCAGTTCTTC.